The 31 T cell receptor beta chains listed next were all sequenced from one sample in a study of T-cell reconstitution after alpha-beta-depleted transplantation in children. Unique molecular identifiers were incorporated into the prepared TCRbeta library. From the PCR reads, TCRdb called clonotypes with MiXCR, one entry per CDR3 protein. Seen here are a few hundred thousand distinct CDR3 sequences, roughly 16% observed once, and the top ten hold around 30%. The sequencing here drew on PBMCs, mostly from graft donor cells, taken 360 days after TCRalphabeta/CD19-depleted stem cell transplant. Receptor source: a boy in the first two years of life who had a stem cell transplant for Wiskott-Aldrich syndrome, so the T cells may come from the graft donor.

The chain couples TRBV28 to TRBJ2-4, with D unresolved. Trimming took 8 bases from V and 6 from J, leaving 17 bases between them. Germline-derived CDR1 and CDR2 are MDHEN and SYDVKM. The CDR3 length is 14 residues. CDR3 region: CASRSDHRGNIQYF. The CDR3 nucleotides are TGTGCCAGCCGATCAGACCACCGTGGAAACATTCAGTACTTC.

This clonotype was observed a few times. This chain connects TRBV5-1 to TRBJ2-7, with D uncertain. The germline gives CDR1 SGHRS, CDR2 YFSETQ. The CDR3 sequence is 13 residues long. Trimming left V 7 bases short and J 5 bases short, with 16 bases between. The CDR3 DNA sequence: TGCGCCAGCGCCGCCAGGAAGGCTCACGAGCAGTACTTC. This gives the protein CASAARKAHEQYF.

This clonotype has ten or more counts. This chain connects TRBV5-1 to TRBJ2-2; D gene unclear. This CDR3 has 14 amino acids. V lost 0 bases and J 7 bases, leaving 10 bases between the germline ends. Looked up from germline, CDR1 is SGHRS and CDR2 is YFSETQ. CDR3 in amino acids: CASSLVQFGGELFF. The CDR3 region has the DNA TGCGCCAGCAGCTTGGTCCAGTTCGGCGGGGAGCTGTTTTTT.

This chain uses TRBV7-9 with TRBJ2-7, with D possibly TRBD1 on 6 matching bases. This CDR3 has 15 residues. V dropped 1 base and J dropped 2 bases, with 12 bases sitting between them. Germline V gene lookup returns CDR1 SEHNR and CDR2 FQNEAQ (reference sequence). The CDR3 bases are TGTGCCAGCAGCTTAGGAGCACAGGGAACCTACGAGCAGTACTTC. Protein: CASSLGAQGTYEQYF.

This clonotype has only a few counts. The chain carries TRBV12-3 or TRBV12-4 and TRBJ2-5; the match to TRBD2 covers 14 bases. There are 16 residues in the CDR3. The trim removed 5 bases at V and 6 bases at J, leaving 8 bases unmatched. CDR3 sequence (DNA): TGTGCCAGCAGTCCTAGGGGGACTAGCGGGAGAAAGACCCAGTACTTC. Its translation is CASSPRGTSGRKTQYF.

V and J are TRBV4-1 and TRBJ2-3; a weak D match, TRBD1 (6 bases). The CDR3 sequence is 16 residues long. Germline CDR1 MGHRA, CDR2 YSYEKL. Trimming removed 0 bases at V and 4 bases at J, with 14 bases between. The CDR3 protein is CASSQDGVGAADTQYF. The CDR3 DNA follows: TGCGCCAGCAGCCAAGATGGGGTGGGGGCCGCAGATACGCAGTATTTT.

This clonotype came up a few times. The V and J genes are TRBV3-1 and TRBJ2-5; 10 bases fit TRBD2. CDR1 LGHDT and CDR2 YNNKEL come from the germline V gene (reference sequence). The CDR3 covers 14 residues. The J segment lost 9 bases and the V segment lost 1 base, leaving 5 bases of the junction unmatched. CDR3 in DNA: TGTGCCAGCAGCCAAGTGAGGCTAGCGGGGGCCCAGTACTTC. Its translation is CASSQVRLAGAQYF.

The V call is TRBV12-3 or TRBV12-4, the J call TRBJ2-1; D possibly corresponds to TRBD2 (6 bases). The CDR3 runs to 15 residues. V lost 6 bases to trimming and J lost 5 bases, with 17 bases between them. The CDR3, as DNA: TGTGCCAGCAGGGTGGGAGGCCCTTACCACAATGAGCAGTTCTTC. Translation: CASRVGGPYHNEQFF.

This clonotype was seen only a few times. The V call is TRBV5-6, the J call TRBJ2-7, with 9 positions matching TRBD2. The CDR3 totals 15 residues. Germline loops: CDR1 SGHDT, CDR2 YYEEEE. J was trimmed by 5 bases and V by 0 bases; bases with no gene match: 6. This CDR3 reads CASSLVWREGNEQYF. The CDR3 bases are TGTGCCAGCAGCTTGGTTTGGCGGGAGGGCAACGAGCAGTACTTC.

This clonotype was picked up a small number of times. The rearrangement links TRBV11-2 to TRBJ2-1, with D unresolved. V was trimmed by 5 bases and J by 7 bases, leaving 12 bases between them. Germline CDR1 SGHAT, CDR2 FQNNGV. The CDR3 runs 13 residues. CDR3 amino acids: CASSPPGRNEQFF. CDR3 coding DNA: TGTGCCAGCAGCCCCCCTGGTAGGAATGAGCAGTTCTTC.

This clonotype came up a few times. The V and J genes are TRBV7-2 and TRBJ2-3, with TRBD1 identical over 10 bases. Trimming cost V 4 bases and J 4 bases; bases outside gene matches: 5. The germline gives CDR1 SGHTA, CDR2 FQGNSA. The CDR3 spans 15 residues. The CDR3 protein is CASSYSGQGADTQYF. DNA for the CDR3: TGTGCCAGCAGCTATAGTGGACAGGGGGCAGATACGCAGTATTTT.

At least ten counts were recorded for this clonotype. The V and J genes are TRBV12-3 or TRBV12-4 and TRBJ1-4; D unresolved. CDR3 length: 15 amino acids. Trimming removed 2 bases at V and 7 bases at J, with 14 bases between. CDR3 in DNA: TGTGCCAGCAGTTTACGACGGGTTCTCAGTGAAAAACTGTTTTTT. It encodes CASSLRRVLSEKLFF.

This clonotype was counted between two and nine times. V is TRBV5-1 and J is TRBJ2-1, with 7 bases fitting TRBD1. The CDR3 runs 15 residues. Looked up from germline, CDR1 is SGHRS and CDR2 is YFSETQ. Unmatched junction bases numbered 8, after V lost 1 base and J lost 7 bases. The CDR3 DNA follows: TGCGCCAGCAGCTTGAGCCAGGGGGTGAGGAATGAGCAGTTCTTC. As protein: CASSLSQGVRNEQFF. The whole variable domain, remainder taken from reference TRBV5-1 and TRBJ2-1, is KAGVTQTPRYLIKTRGQQVTLSCSPISGHRSVSWYQQTPGQGLQFLFEYFSETQRNKGNFPGRFSGRQFSNSRSEMNVSTLELGDSALYLCASSLSQGVRNEQFFGPGTRLTVL.

The CDR3 spells CASSVQGSYEQYF. The CDR3 DNA follows: TGCGCCAGCAGCGTACAGGGCTCCTACGAGCAGTACTTC. This chain uses TRBV5-1 with TRBJ2-7; tentative D call: TRBD1 (6 bases). The CDR3 is 13 amino acids. CDR1 and CDR2 (germline): SGHRS, YFSETQ. Trimming removed 4 bases from V and 0 bases from J, with 8 bases in between.

The gene calls are TRBV6-1 and TRBJ1-3, with unresolved D. CDR3 length: 17 residues. Germline V gene lookup returns CDR1 MNHNS and CDR2 SASEGT. The V gene lost 5 bases and the J gene lost 0 bases, with 17 bases spanning the gap. This CDR3 reads CASSIALGRGSGNTIYF. The CDR3 DNA is TGTGCCAGCAGTATAGCCCTAGGGAGAGGCTCTGGAAACACCATATATTTT.

V gene TRBV5-5 combines with J gene TRBJ2-7, with 9 bases identical to TRBD1. The germline V gene encodes CDR1 SGHKS and CDR2 YYEKEE (reference sequence). CDR3 length: 15 residues. With V trimmed by 0 bases and J by 3 bases, 4 bases remained unmatched. CDR3 DNA: TGTGCCAGCAGCTTGGCTGGACAGGGGTACTACGAGCAGTACTTC. Its translation is CASSLAGQGYYEQYF.

The table lists this clonotype with a few counts. The chain is built from TRBV2 and TRBJ1-1, with D possibly being TRBD1 (5 bases). The CDR3 has 17 amino acids. CDR1 and CDR2 (germline): SNHLY, FYNNEI. With 5 bases removed from V and 5 bases from J, the gap between germline ends came to 24 bases. The CDR3 region is CASSFRGQTHGWTEAFF. The CDR3 DNA reads as TGTGCCAGCAGTTTCCGGGGCCAGACTCATGGGTGGACTGAAGCTTTCTTT.

V gene TRBV5-1 combines with J gene TRBJ2-3, with TRBD1 matching over 9 bases. V was clipped by 0 bases and J by 0 bases; unmatched bases: 2. The CDR3 length is 16 residues. CDR1 is SGHRS and CDR2 is YFSETQ in the germline V gene. CDR3 DNA sequence: TGCGCCAGCAGCTTGGAAGGACAGGGGAGCACAGATACGCAGTATTTT. This encodes CASSLEGQGSTDTQYF.

The chain carries TRBV20-1 and TRBJ1-5; maybe TRBD1 (5 bases). V was pared by 6 bases and J by 3 bases, with 12 bases between. The CDR3 sequence is 13 residues long. Germline V gives CDR1 DFQATT, CDR2 SNEGSKA (reference sequence). CDR3 in amino acids: CSAVGTDNQPQHF. Written as DNA, the CDR3 is TGCAGTGCAGTAGGGACCGACAATCAGCCCCAGCATTTT.

This clonotype showed up many times. This chain connects TRBV20-1 to TRBJ2-3, with unresolved D. CDR1 and CDR2 from the germline V gene are DFQATT and SNEGSKA (reference sequence). The ends were cut back, 1 base at V and 3 bases at J, with 8 bases in the middle. The CDR3 runs 13 residues. The CDR3 DNA reads TGCAGTGCTAGAGTTGACGGGACAGATACGCAGTATTTT. Its translation: CSARVDGTDTQYF.

The sample holds one count of this clonotype. The J gene is TRBJ2-7, the V gene TRBV5-1; D possibly matches TRBD1 or TRBD2 (5 bases each). Trimming stripped 1 base from V and 0 bases from J, with 17 bases between. Germline V lookup: CDR1 SGHRS, CDR2 YFSETQ. The CDR3 runs to 17 residues. The CDR3 sequence is CASSLRAGPGASYEQYF. The CDR3 DNA is TGCGCCAGCAGCTTGCGGGCCGGTCCCGGGGCCTCCTACGAGCAGTACTTC.

This clonotype was seen more than once but under ten times. The chain joins TRBV12-3 or TRBV12-4 to TRBJ1-6; the D gene is possibly TRBD1 (5 bases). This CDR3 is 12 amino acids long. Deletions cut 8 bases from V and 10 bases from J, with 12 bases between. CDR3 amino acids: CASAVGDSPLHF. CDR3 nucleotide sequence: TGTGCCAGCGCCGTCGGGGACTCACCCCTCCACTTT.

This clonotype was detected a few times. V usage is TRBV25-1 and J usage is TRBJ2-7, with 8 bases aligning to TRBD1. Germline lookup yields CDR1 MGHDK and CDR2 SYGVNS. CDR3 length: 15 amino acids. Losses at the gene ends were 1 base for V and 3 bases for J; bases not matched to a gene: 5. The CDR3 nucleotides read TGTGCCAGCAGTGAATTCCAGGGGGCTCTCTACGAGCAGTACTTC. Translating gives CASSEFQGALYEQYF.

The table lists this clonotype with many counts. The chain recombines TRBV10-3 with TRBJ2-1; maybe TRBD2 (6 bases). This CDR3 has 14 residues. Looked up from germline, CDR1 is ENHRY and CDR2 is SYGVKD. V gave up 5 bases and J gave up 7 bases, with 15 bases separating them. The CDR3 reads CAISLTGVSNEQFF. Written as DNA, the CDR3 is TGTGCCATCAGTTTGACGGGAGTATCGAATGAGCAGTTCTTC.

V usage is TRBV20-1 and J usage is TRBJ1-3; D gene uncertain. CDR1 and CDR2 (germline): DFQATT, SNEGSKA (reference sequence). Trimming shortened V by 1 base and J by 1 base, and 5 bases separated the two germline ends. The CDR3 is 13 residues long. CDR3 nucleotides: TGCAGTGCTAGAGGACAATCTGGAAACACCATATATTTT. Protein: CSARGQSGNTIYF.

The gene calls are TRBV24-1 and TRBJ2-2; D possibly corresponds to TRBD2 (6 bases). Germline V CDR1 and CDR2: KGHDR, SFDVKD. The CDR3 is 16 residues long. Trimming cost V 9 bases and J 2 bases, with 18 bases left between them. CDR3 in amino acids: CATAPRRGINTGELFF. The CDR3 region has the DNA TGTGCCACCGCGCCGAGGAGGGGTATAAACACCGGGGAGCTGTTTTTT.

The chain has TRBV11-1 and TRBJ2-1; 8 nucleotides match TRBD1. The germline V gene has CDR1 SGHAT and CDR2 FQDESV (reference sequence). After removal of 1 base from V and 4 bases from J, the junction contained 3 bases not matched to a gene. CDR3 length: 15 residues. The CDR3 nucleotides are TGTGCCAGCAGCTTAGAACAGGGGGTATACAATGAGCAGTTCTTC. Its translation is CASSLEQGVYNEQFF.

This clonotype was seen a few times. The chain uses TRBV12-3 or TRBV12-4 and TRBJ2-5; perhaps TRBD2 as D (6 bases). The CDR3 sequence is 14 residues long. V was pared by 1 base and J by 5 bases, with 11 bases between. CDR3 in amino acids: CASSLGGRYETQYF. The CDR3 bases are TGTGCCAGCAGTTTAGGGGGGAGGTACGAGACCCAGTACTTC.

V and J are TRBV7-2 and TRBJ2-5; the D is unclear. Trimming removed 5 bases from V and 5 bases from J, with 9 bases in between. Germline V CDR1 and CDR2: SGHTA, FQGNSA. This CDR3 is 12 amino acids long. This CDR3 is CASSPPFETQYF. In nucleotides, the CDR3 is TGTGCCAGCAGCCCCCCGTTTGAGACCCAGTACTTC.

This chain joins TRBV28 and TRBJ2-6; possibly TRBD1 or TRBD2 for D (5 bases each). V was shortened by 3 bases and J by 0 bases, with 6 bases between the two germline ends. The CDR3 runs to 15 residues. From germline, CDR1 is MDHEN and CDR2 SYDVKM. CDR3 DNA sequence: TGTGCCAGCAGTTTCGGGGCCTCTGGGGCCAACGTCCTGACTTTC. Protein sequence: CASSFGASGANVLTF.

The V call is TRBV10-3, the J call TRBJ2-6; weak D call: TRBD1 (5 bases). The CDR3 is made up of 17 amino acids. With 2 bases removed from V and 0 bases from J, the gap between germline ends came to 11 bases. Germline V CDR1 and CDR2: ENHRY, SYGVKD. In DNA form, the CDR3 reads TGTGCCATCAGTGAGGTGACAGCCCCCTCTGGGGCCAACGTCCTGACTTTC. It is translated as CAISEVTAPSGANVLTF.